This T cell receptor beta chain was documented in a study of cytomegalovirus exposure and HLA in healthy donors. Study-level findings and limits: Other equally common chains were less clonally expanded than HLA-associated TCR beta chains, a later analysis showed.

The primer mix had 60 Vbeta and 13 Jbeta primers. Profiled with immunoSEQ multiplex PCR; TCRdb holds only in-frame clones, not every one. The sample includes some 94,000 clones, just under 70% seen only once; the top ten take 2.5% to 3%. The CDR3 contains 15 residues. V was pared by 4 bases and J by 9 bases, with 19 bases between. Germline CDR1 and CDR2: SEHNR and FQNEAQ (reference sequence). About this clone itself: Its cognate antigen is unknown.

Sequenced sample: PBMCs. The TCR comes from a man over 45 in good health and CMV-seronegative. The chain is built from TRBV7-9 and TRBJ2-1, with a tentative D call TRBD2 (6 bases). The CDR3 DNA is TGTGCCAGCAGCTCCCGACTAGATGTGGGTGGTGAGCAGTTCTTC. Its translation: CASSSRLDVGGEQFF.